Here is one TCR beta chain with its context. Patients from Seattle were sampled longitudinally, starting during active infection. As originally analysed: From reference gene primer amplification, estimates of nucleated cell counts were derived. Profiled with immunoSEQ multiplex PCR; TCRdb holds only in-frame clones, not every one. That table is the source of V, J and clone size, and D and trimming were worked out from the DNA. The sample includes more than 350,000 clones, around 87% of them seen just once. This sample stems from a study of blood T cell repertoires in COVID-19. Study background: Samples came from the United States, Italy and Spain, spanning acute and convalescent COVID-19. T cells, B-cell-depleted T cells, or PBMCs supplied cDNA or gDNA.

CDR3 length: 15 residues. Germline V gene data show CDR1 as MNHEY and CDR2 as SMNVEV (reference sequence). Trimming took 5 bases from V and 4 from J, leaving 17 bases between them. Sequencing was performed on peripheral blood. The sequence came from a woman aged 25 to 39 with COVID-19, enrolled during active disease. The chain joins TRBV27 to TRBJ1-2; D perhaps matches TRBD1 (6 bases). For the CDR3, the DNA is TGTGCCAGCAGTCCAGGGGACCCCTGGGGCTATGGCTACACCTTC. It is translated as CASSPGDPWGYGYTF.